This T cell receptor beta chain is drawn from a study of cytomegalovirus exposure and HLA in healthy donors. Primers included in the PCR were 60 Vbeta and 13 Jbeta primers. Libraries were prepared by immunoSEQ multiplex PCR; TCRdb keeps only in-frame clonotypes and omits some of them. Here the sample spans about 150,000 clones, approximately 79% being singletons. As for this clone: Its antigen is not known.

This CDR3 is built from 16 residues. Germline CDR1 and CDR2: SGHAT and FQNNGV. Losses at the gene ends were 3 bases for V and 6 bases for J; bases not matched to a gene: 10. The donors were healthy bone marrow donors. Findings and limits, study-wide: The sole available immune exposure information was CMV serostatus. In an earlier analysis, productive rearrangement rates for most beta V segments clustered near 87% or 30%. High sensitivity and specificity were reportedly achieved when the classifier diagnosed cytomegalovirus status.

Sequencing was performed on PBMCs. The rearrangement uses TRBV11-2 and TRBJ2-2, with 7 bases identical to TRBD1. The receptor's source is a woman in her 30s in good health and CMV-seronegative. The CDR3 DNA sequence: TGTGCCAGCAGCTTCCACACAGGGGTTAAATCCGGGGAGCTGTTTTTT. Residues: CASSFHTGVKSGELFF.